This TCR beta chain emerged from a study of blood T cell repertoires in COVID-19. Authors' processing steps: Amplified reference gene primers provided the basis for estimating nucleated cell counts. The assay was immunoSEQ multiplex PCR, and TCRdb's table has in-frame clones only and misses some. That table supplies the V and J calls and clone size; D and trimming were determined from the DNA. The repertoire holds under 350,000 clones, with about nine tenths as singletons. In assigning cohorts, the study relied on participant-reported clinical history. Per germline, CDR1 SGHRS and CDR2 YFSETQ. Trimming took 6 bases from V and 6 from J; bases not matched to a gene: 12. The length of the CDR3 is 14 residues.

The clonotype originates from a woman in her thirties or forties who had recovered from COVID-19. The chain has TRBV5-1 and TRBJ2-7, with 7 bases matching TRBD1. Sequenced: PBMCs or T cells enriched from blood (not recorded which). The CDR3 sequence: CASTLSGGDSEQYF. CDR3 DNA sequence: TGCGCCAGCACCTTATCAGGGGGTGATAGCGAGCAGTACTTC.